This record covers a single T cell receptor (beta chain). The sample is drawn from a study of response to subunit inactivated influenza vaccine. Via MiXCR, TCRdb re-called the RT-PCR reads, giving one row per CDR3 protein. The top ten hold approximately 10% of the sample, which has 550,000 to 800,000 distinct CDR3 sequences, around 16% seen once. Germline V gene data show CDR1 as SQVTM and CDR2 as ANQGSEA. The ends lost 5 bases at V and 7 bases at J; junction bases unmatched: 1. CDR3 length: 10 amino acids. The chain has TRBV29-1 and TRBJ1-1; TRBD1 aligns across 7 bases. The source material was PBMCs from blood, sampled 11 to 12 days after vaccination. This TCR was recovered from a man in his fifties who received an inactivated influenza vaccine. This chain's CDR3 is CSVRTGEAFF. CDR3 bases: TGCAGCGTTCGGACAGGTGAAGCTTTCTTT.